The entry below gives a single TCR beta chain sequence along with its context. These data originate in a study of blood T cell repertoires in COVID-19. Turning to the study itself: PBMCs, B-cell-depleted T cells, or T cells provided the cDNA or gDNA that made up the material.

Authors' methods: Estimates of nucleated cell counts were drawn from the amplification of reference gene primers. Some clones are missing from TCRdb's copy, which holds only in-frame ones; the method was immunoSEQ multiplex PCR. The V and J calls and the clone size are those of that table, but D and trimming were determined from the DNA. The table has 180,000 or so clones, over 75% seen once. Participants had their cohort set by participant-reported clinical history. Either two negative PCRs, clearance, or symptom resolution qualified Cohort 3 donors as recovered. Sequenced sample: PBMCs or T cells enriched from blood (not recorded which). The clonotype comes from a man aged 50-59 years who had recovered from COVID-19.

Here the CDR3 DNA reads TGTGCCAGCAATTTCGCGCTCGAGCAGTACTTC. This sequence encodes CASNFALEQYF. The chain combines TRBV6-5 with TRBJ2-7; D unclear. Trimming removed 7 bases at V and 6 bases at J, with 10 bases between. The CDR3 consists of 11 residues. Germline V gene data show CDR1 as MNHEY and CDR2 as SVGAGI.